Each of the 32 T cell receptor beta chains below was sequenced from the same sample in a study of blood T cell repertoires in COVID-19. Data came from immunoSEQ multiplex PCR; TCRdb stores just in-frame clones and leaves some out. The data show roughly 390,000 clones, approximately 87% seen once. Sequencing was done on a sample of peripheral blood. The receptors shown here come from a woman younger than 45 with COVID-19, enrolled during active disease.

This chain uses TRBV5-1 with TRBJ2-1; 8 bases are a match to TRBD2. The length of the CDR3 is 16 residues. CDR1 and CDR2 (germline): SGHRS, YFSETQ. V shed 4 bases and J 4 bases; nucleotides not matched to a gene: 10. CDR3: CASSNRGAGGYNEQFF. Written as DNA, the CDR3 is TGCGCCAGCAGCAACCGTGGGGCGGGAGGATACAATGAGCAGTTCTTC.

The V and J genes are TRBV10-3 and TRBJ2-1; the match to TRBD1 covers 11 bases. V lost 4 bases, J lost 8 bases, and 4 bases stayed unmatched. CDR1 is ENHRY, CDR2 SYGVKD, per germline. The CDR3 extends over 14 amino acids. CDR3 in amino acids: CAISGGTGGDEQFF. In nucleotides, the CDR3 is TGTGCCATCAGTGGGGGGACAGGGGGAGATGAGCAGTTCTTC.

The CDR3: CASSQLFLAGVREQYF. The CDR3 bases are TGCGCCAGCAGTCAATTGTTCCTAGCGGGAGTGAGGGAGCAGTACTTC. The chain couples TRBV23-1 to TRBJ2-7; 10 nucleotides align to TRBD2. TRBV23-1 belongs to the ORF category, with a function that is uncertain. CDR3 length: 16 residues. Trimming took 1 base from V and 7 from J; bases not matched to a gene: 10.

The rearrangement joins TRBV7-2 to TRBJ2-1, with 9 bases matching TRBD2. CDR1 is SGHTA and CDR2 is FQGNSA in the germline V gene. The length of the CDR3 is 16 residues. Germline trimming cut 1 base from V and 4 bases from J; bases unmatched to any gene: 5. In nucleotides, the CDR3 is TGTGCCAGCAGCTTAGTGGGCGGGAGGGCGTACAATGAGCAGTTCTTC. It specifies CASSLVGGRAYNEQFF.

The J gene is TRBJ1-1, the V gene TRBV7-9; 9 nucleotides align to TRBD1. From germline, CDR1 is SEHNR and CDR2 FQNEAQ (reference sequence). The V gene end was trimmed by 6 bases and the J gene end by 0 bases; junction bases not matched to a gene: 5. The CDR3 spans 15 residues. CDR3 coding DNA: TGTGCCAGCAGGGTACAGGGGGCAGTGAACACTGAAGCTTTCTTT. Translating it yields CASRVQGAVNTEAFF.

J is TRBJ2-5 and V is TRBV5-1, with D maybe TRBD1 (5 bases). The V and J ends lost 2 bases and 2 bases respectively, with 10 bases between them. Germline CDR1 and CDR2: SGHRS and YFSETQ. CDR3 size: 14 residues. In DNA, the CDR3 is TGCGCCAGCAGCTTCGACAGTTTTCAAGAGACCCAGTACTTC. As protein: CASSFDSFQETQYF.

This rearrangement joins TRBV6-5 to TRBJ1-5; TRBD1 aligns across 7 bases. V lost 8 bases, J lost 2 bases, and 9 bases stayed unmatched. Germline V CDR1 and CDR2: MNHEY, SVGAGI. The CDR3 is made up of 15 amino acids. The CDR3 loop reads CASRGSGQRNQPQHF. CDR3 nucleotide sequence: TGTGCCAGCCGGGGTTCGGGACAGCGCAATCAGCCCCAGCATTTT.

This clone was recorded once. The chain carries TRBV7-3 and TRBJ2-3; TRBD1 might be the D (5 bases). Germline V gives CDR1 SGHTA, CDR2 FQGTGA. The V and J ends lost 5 bases and 2 bases respectively, with 8 bases between them. The CDR3 runs to 13 residues. CDR3 bases: TGTGCCAGCAGCCCAGGGATCACAGATACGCAGTATTTT. Its translation is CASSPGITDTQYF.

The rearrangement links TRBV5-4 to TRBJ1-2; 8 bases align to TRBD1. The J segment lost 1 base and the V segment lost 4 bases, leaving 6 bases of the junction unmatched. CDR3 length: 15 residues. Germline-derived CDR1 and CDR2 are SGHNT and YYREEE (reference sequence). The CDR3 DNA sequence: TGTGCCAGCAGCGCGTACAGGGGGAATAACTATGGCTACACCTTC. Residues: CASSAYRGNNYGYTF.

The rearrangement links TRBV6-2 or TRBV6-3 to TRBJ2-1; 8 nucleotides match TRBD2. Germline lookup yields CDR1 MNHEY and CDR2 SVGEGT. With V trimmed by 5 bases and J by 6 bases, 6 bases remained unmatched. This CDR3 has 14 residues. CDR3 coding DNA: TGTGCCAGCAGTCCCCCCGGGACTAGCAATGAGCAGTTCTTC. Its translation: CASSPPGTSNEQFF.

This clone was seen just once. The CDR3, as DNA: TGTGCCAGCAGGCGCGCTAGCACCTACGAGCAGTACTTC. The encoded protein is CASRRASTYEQYF. The gene calls are TRBV27 and TRBJ2-7, with D possibly TRBD2 on 5 matching bases. Germline CDR1 is MNHEY and CDR2 is SMNVEV (reference sequence). The CDR3 totals 13 residues. V was shortened by 6 bases and J by 2 bases, with 11 bases between the two germline ends.

CDR3 sequence (DNA): TGTGCCAGCAGCCCCGCGGGAGGGCAGGAGACCCAGTACTTC. It translates to CASSPAGGQETQYF. The chain combines TRBV3-1 (or the pseudogene TRBV3-2) with TRBJ2-5; 9 bases fit TRBD2. Germline lookup yields CDR1 LGHDT and CDR2 YNNKEL (reference sequence). The ends lost 4 bases at V and 5 bases at J; junction bases unmatched: 5. The CDR3 has 14 residues.

The chain is built from TRBV2 and TRBJ2-5; 8 nucleotides agree with TRBD1. Germline CDR1 and CDR2: SNHLY and FYNNEI. The junction had 7 bases not matched to a gene; V was cut back by 6 bases and J by 1 base. This CDR3 comprises 15 residues. The CDR3 nucleotides read TGTGCCAGCAGCCCGGACAGGGTCGGCCAAGAGACCCAGTACTTC. Its protein product is CASSPDRVGQETQYF.

Details on this clone: One end of the junction is discordant with germline, which a read error may explain. The chain has TRBV15 and TRBJ2-1, with D unclear. CDR3 length: 12 amino acids. The germline V gene encodes CDR1 LNHNV and CDR2 YYDKDF (reference sequence). This CDR3 reads CATSRRRLEPFF. The CDR3 region has the DNA TGTGCCACCAGCCGAAGAAGACTGGAGCCGTTCTTC.

This chain joins TRBV19 and TRBJ2-7, with a weak D call TRBD1 (5 bases). The V end lost 1 base, the J end lost 5 bases, and 12 bases lay between the germline ends. The CDR3 spans 14 residues. Germline V gene lookup returns CDR1 LNHDA and CDR2 SQIVND (reference sequence). In DNA form, the CDR3 reads TGTGCCAGTAGTATAGGCCAAAGGGGCCACGAGCAGTACTTC. Its translation: CASSIGQRGHEQYF.

V is TRBV11-2 and J is TRBJ2-5; D is possibly TRBD2 (5 bases). In germline, CDR1 is SGHAT, CDR2 FQNNGV. The CDR3 covers 11 residues. The V gene lost 4 bases and the J gene lost 10 bases, with 10 bases spanning the gap. The CDR3 DNA sequence: TGTGCCAGCAGCTCCTTAGGAGGCCAGTACTTC. Translation: CASSSLGGQYF.

The chain uses TRBV6-2 or TRBV6-3 and TRBJ2-2; 8 bases line up with TRBD1. V shed 2 bases and J 7 bases; nucleotides not matched to a gene: 9. This CDR3 region has 16 residues. CDR1 is MNHEY and CDR2 is SVGEGT in the germline V gene. The CDR3 nucleotides are TGTGCCAGCAGTTACCCCCAGGGGGCGATTGGCGGGGAGCTGTTTTTT. Protein sequence: CASSYPQGAIGGELFF.

This clone was seen once. The chain has TRBV29-1 and TRBJ1-1; no definite D call. Trimming left V 3 bases short and J 0 bases short, with 8 bases between. In germline, CDR1 is SQVTM, CDR2 ANQGSEA. CDR3 length: 13 amino acids. This CDR3 reads CSVDGEMNTEAFF. CDR3 bases: TGCAGCGTTGACGGTGAGATGAACACTGAAGCTTTCTTT.

V usage is TRBV19 and J usage is TRBJ2-5, with 9 bases that match TRBD1. The V gene's germline CDR1 is LNHDA and CDR2 SQIVND (reference sequence). This CDR3 contains 16 residues. Trimming at V came to 4 bases and at J to 5 bases, leaving 11 bases not matched to a gene. In DNA form, the CDR3 reads TGTGCCAGTAGTACTGGGACAGGGATTGGGGGGGAGACCCAGTACTTC. This sequence encodes CASSTGTGIGGETQYF.

Regarding this clone: This is likely a read error, given that the CDR3 carries no conserved phenylalanine or tryptophan at its end. Because the CDR3's place on the DNA is in doubt, the DNA is left out and the CDR3 is given as listed by TCRdb. V and J are TRBV7-9 and TRBJ1-1; the table's D call, TRBD1, was not checked against the DNA. Germline V gene data show CDR1 as SEHNR and CDR2 as FQNEAQ (reference sequence). Including both end residues, the CDR3 is 12 amino acids long. The CDR3 protein is CASSPQTHSLRI.

This clone was picked up a small number of times. The gene calls are TRBV5-4 and TRBJ2-7; TRBD1 aligns across 8 bases. This CDR3 is 14 amino acids long. V lost 4 bases to trimming and J lost 6 bases; unmatched junction nucleotides: 9. The germline V gene has CDR1 SGHNT and CDR2 YYREEE (reference sequence). CDR3 in DNA: TGTGCCAGCAGCGTTACAGGGGGAGCGGCCGAGCAGTACTTC. Encoded protein: CASSVTGGAAEQYF.

V is TRBV19 and J is TRBJ1-5; D remains unclear. The germline V gene encodes CDR1 LNHDA and CDR2 SQIVND (reference sequence). The CDR3 has 13 amino acids. The V gene lost 5 bases and the J gene lost 3 bases, with 8 bases spanning the gap. CDR3 loop: CASSLRDNQPQHF. CDR3 nucleotide sequence: TGTGCCAGTAGTCTGAGAGACAATCAGCCCCAGCATTTT.

V and J are TRBV5-6 and TRBJ2-7, with 7 bases aligning to TRBD1. The germline CDR1 and CDR2 sequences are SGHDT and YYEEEE. The length of the CDR3 is 15 residues. V lost 6 bases to trimming and J lost 4 bases; unmatched junction nucleotides: 13. CDR3 in amino acids: CASMPRDRRGYEQYF. In DNA, the CDR3 is TGTGCCAGCATGCCCCGGGACAGAAGGGGGTACGAGCAGTACTTC.

This sequence joins TRBV4-3 and TRBJ2-7; possible D gene TRBD2, 5 bases. Germline lookup yields CDR1 LGHNA and CDR2 YSLEER. The CDR3 totals 15 residues. The V end lost 0 bases, the J end lost 1 base, and 10 bases lay between the germline ends. CDR3 protein: CASSQDLGRSYEQYF. CDR3 bases: TGCGCCAGCAGCCAAGATTTGGGGAGATCCTACGAGCAGTACTTC.

The V and J genes are TRBV7-2 and TRBJ2-2; tentative D call: TRBD2 (6 bases). There are 16 residues in the CDR3. Germline V CDR1 and CDR2: SGHTA, FQGNSA. Trimming shortened V by 5 bases and J by 5 bases, and 18 bases separated the two germline ends. The CDR3 spells CASSLMGGKRTGELFF. The DNA for the CDR3 is TGTGCCAGCAGCCTAATGGGCGGGAAGAGGACCGGGGAGCTGTTTTTT.

V and J are TRBV5-1 and TRBJ2-2; 7 nucleotides align to TRBD1. The CDR3 is 15 residues long. J gave up 1 base and V 3 bases, and 3 bases lay outside the gene matches. In germline, CDR1 is SGHRS, CDR2 YFSETQ. Written as DNA, the CDR3 is TGCGCCAGCAGCTGGGGACAGTTGAACACCGGGGAGCTGTTTTTT. Amino acid sequence: CASSWGQLNTGELFF.

This clone was recorded once. The V and J genes are TRBV28 and TRBJ1-6; TRBD1 is a possible D gene (6 bases). The germline CDR1 and CDR2 sequences are MDHEN and SYDVKM. The CDR3 contains 15 residues. The V end lost 3 bases, the J end lost 10 bases, and 16 bases lay between the germline ends. The DNA for the CDR3 is TGTGCCAGCAGTTTCGTGGGCAGGGGATACTCACCCCTCCACTTT. This codes for CASSFVGRGYSPLHF.

The chain links TRBV15 to TRBJ2-3; D may be TRBD1 (6 bases). CDR3 length: 14 amino acids. Germline-derived CDR1 and CDR2 are LNHNV and YYDKDF (reference sequence). The V end lost 3 bases, the J end lost 4 bases, and 11 bases lay between the germline ends. CDR3 bases: TGTGCCACCAGCAGTAACAGGGCGTCAGATACGCAGTATTTT. Its protein product is CATSSNRASDTQYF.

J is TRBJ2-2 and V is TRBV5-1, with D perhaps matching TRBD1 (5 bases). V lost 4 bases to trimming and J lost 4 bases, with 8 bases between them. CDR3 length: 13 residues. Per germline, CDR1 SGHRS and CDR2 YFSETQ. In DNA, the CDR3 is TGCGCCAGCAGCAAAGACAGCACCGGGGAGCTGTTTTTT. Protein product: CASSKDSTGELFF.

The table lists this clone with many counts. J is TRBJ1-3 and V is TRBV10-3; D is perhaps TRBD1 (6 bases). There are 11 residues in the CDR3. Germline CDR1 and CDR2: ENHRY and SYGVKD. Trimming left V 11 bases short and J 4 bases short, with 9 bases between. For the CDR3, the DNA is TGTGCCTCGGGGGGCGGAAACACCATATATTTT. This codes for CASGGGNTIYF.

This clone has more than one count but fewer than ten. The chain joins TRBV10-1 to TRBJ2-2; 11 nucleotides match TRBD2. The J segment lost 8 bases and the V segment lost 6 bases, leaving 5 bases of the junction unmatched. This CDR3 contains 14 residues. CDR1 WNHNN and CDR2 SYGVQD come from the germline V gene (reference sequence). CDR3 bases: TGCGCCAGCAGGACTAGCGGGATCACTGGGGAGCTGTTTTTT. Translation: CASRTSGITGELFF.

The sample holds one count of this clone. The chain links TRBV6-5 to TRBJ1-2; possible D gene TRBD1, 6 bases. The CDR3 length is 14 residues. Germline-derived CDR1 and CDR2 are MNHEY and SVGAGI. V was cut by 5 bases and J by 0 bases, with 10 bases left in between. CDR3 nucleotides: TGTGCCAGCAGTCTGGGACACTCTAACTATGGCTACACCTTC. It yields the protein CASSLGHSNYGYTF.